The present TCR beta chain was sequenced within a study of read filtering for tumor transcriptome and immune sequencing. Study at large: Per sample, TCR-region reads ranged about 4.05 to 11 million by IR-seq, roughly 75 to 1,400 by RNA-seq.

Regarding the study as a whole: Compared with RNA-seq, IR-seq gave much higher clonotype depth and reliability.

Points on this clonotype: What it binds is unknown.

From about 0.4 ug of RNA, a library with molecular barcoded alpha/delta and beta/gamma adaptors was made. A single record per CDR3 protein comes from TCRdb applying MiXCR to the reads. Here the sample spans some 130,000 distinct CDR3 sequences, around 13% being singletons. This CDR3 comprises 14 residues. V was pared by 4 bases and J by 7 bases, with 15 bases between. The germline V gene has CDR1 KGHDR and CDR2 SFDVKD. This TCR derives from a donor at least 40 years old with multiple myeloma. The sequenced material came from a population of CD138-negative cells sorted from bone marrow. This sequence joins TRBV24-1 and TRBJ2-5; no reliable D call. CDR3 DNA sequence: TGTGCCACCAGTGACCTGACATCACGTGGGACCCAGTACTTC. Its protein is CATSDLTSRGTQYF.